This T cell receptor (beta chain) was recovered during a study of cytomegalovirus exposure and HLA in healthy donors. The PCR contained 60 Vbeta and 13 Jbeta primers. Profiled with immunoSEQ multiplex PCR; TCRdb holds only in-frame clones, not every one. The sample includes some 150,000 clones, 65% to 80% seen only once; the top ten take 2% to 2.5%. Overall study findings and caveats: Later analysis found that TCR beta chains associated with HLA were more clonally expanded than other, equally common chains. For cytomegalovirus status, the classifier reportedly gave diagnoses with high specificity and sensitivity. Among TCR beta chains, those listed as cytomegalovirus-associated numbered more than 150.

Remarks on this clone: Antigen: not known.

Trimming pared 1 base from V and 7 bases from J, leaving 8 bases between. The CDR3 loop spans 12 amino acids. In germline, CDR1 is SGHVS, CDR2 FQNEAQ. The material sequenced was PBMCs. The clonotype comes from a man between 40 and 49 years old in good health and CMV-seronegative. The chain carries TRBV7-8 and TRBJ2-7, with D perhaps matching TRBD2 (6 bases). Here the CDR3 reads CASSLDGGEQYF. The DNA for the CDR3 is TGTGCCAGCAGCTTAGATGGGGGGGAGCAGTACTTC.